This T cell receptor beta chain was recovered during a study of early T cells in non-severe SARS-CoV-2 infection. About the research overall: Sequenced material consisted of bulk RNA (from unsorted whole blood), and chains were unpaired. Study findings and constraints: A preference for anti-spike CD8 responses marked VDJdb matching, which missed private and CD4 specificities.

Attachment of unique molecular identifiers to individual cDNA molecules was performed. Using its own MiXCR run on the 5' RACE reads, TCRdb lists one record per CDR3 protein. The sample has tens of thousands of distinct CDR3 sequences; roughly 18% are singletons. This CDR3 has 13 residues. Germline trimming cut 3 bases from V and 3 bases from J; bases unmatched to any gene: 0. The germline CDR1 and CDR2 sequences are DFQATT and SNEGSKA (reference sequence). This clonotype was counted at least ten times. Its target is unknown. The starting material was whole blood, obtained at baseline. The V and J genes are TRBV20-1 and TRBJ2-7; 12 bases are shared with TRBD2. This clonotype was sampled from an adult who was a healthcare worker with PCR-confirmed SARS-CoV-2 infection or an uninfected control (not recorded which). The CDR3 here is CSARGLAGYEQYF. The CDR3 DNA is TGCAGTGCTAGGGGACTAGCGGGCTACGAGCAGTACTTC.